These 28 T cell receptor beta chains came from one sample sequenced in a study of T cell repertoires in cytomegalovirus infection. TCRdb fed the reads into MiXCR, producing one record per CDR3 protein. Among some 900,000 distinct CDR3 sequences listed, roughly 33% were seen once. No antigens are known for them. The sample in question was cultured CD8+ T cells from PBMCs, obtained from culture after CMV antigen stimulation. These receptors all come from a human donor in good health (CMV status not recorded). Some clones in this sample may be carry-over from other donors' samples.

This chain uses TRBV27 with TRBJ1-6; D call uncertain. Trimming stripped 4 bases from V and 0 bases from J, with 7 bases between. This CDR3 has 15 residues. CDR1 is MNHEY and CDR2 is SMNVEV in the germline V gene (reference sequence). The CDR3 nucleotides read TGTGCCAGCAGTTCGTCGAGCTCCTATAATTCACCCCTCCACTTT. Protein sequence: CASSSSSSYNSPLHF.

This clonotype was seen ten or more times. This chain links TRBV7-3 with TRBJ2-1, with D unclear. Germline V CDR1 and CDR2: SGHTA, FQGTGA. V lost 5 bases to trimming and J lost 7 bases, with 15 bases between them. The CDR3 runs to 14 residues. For the CDR3, the DNA is TGTGCCAGCAGCGTCCGGCACAGTGGGAATGAGCAGTTCTTC. It yields the protein CASSVRHSGNEQFF.

This clonotype appeared a few times. The rearrangement uses TRBV27 and TRBJ1-1; no clear D. The V end lost 5 bases, the J end lost 4 bases, and 11 bases lay between the germline ends. Germline V gene lookup returns CDR1 MNHEY and CDR2 SMNVEV (reference sequence). This CDR3 is built from 13 residues. Written as DNA, the CDR3 is TGTGCCAGCAGTCCCCCGGGTTTCACTGAAGCTTTCTTT. Amino acids: CASSPPGFTEAFF.

The V and J genes are TRBV6-5 and TRBJ2-2; TRBD2 matches at 13 bases. Per the germline V gene, CDR1 is MNHEY and CDR2 is SVGAGI. There are 18 residues in the CDR3. Trimming took 0 bases from V and 5 from J; bases not matched to a gene: 6. The CDR3 spells CASSYSGLAGAGTGELFF. The CDR3 DNA is TGTGCCAGCAGTTACTCCGGACTAGCGGGGGCCGGGACCGGGGAGCTGTTTTTT.

The chain couples TRBV5-4 to TRBJ2-7; 11 bases line up with TRBD1. The germline V gene has CDR1 SGHNT and CDR2 YYREEE (reference sequence). With V trimmed by 4 bases and J by 3 bases, 3 bases remained unmatched. CDR3 length equals 14 residues. The chain's CDR3 is CASSVGTGGYEQYV. Written as DNA, the CDR3 is TGTGCCAGCAGCGTCGGGACAGGGGGCTACGAGCAGTACGTC.

The rearrangement links TRBV7-9 to TRBJ1-6; D unresolved. Trimming took 2 bases from V and 2 from J, leaving 7 bases between them. This CDR3 has 15 amino acids. Looked up from germline, CDR1 is SEHNR and CDR2 is FQNEAQ (reference sequence). The CDR3 here is CASSLPAAYNSPLHF. The DNA for the CDR3 is TGTGCCAGCAGCTTACCGGCGGCCTATAATTCACCCCTCCACTTT. Filled out from reference TRBV7-9 and TRBJ1-6, the complete variable domain reads DTGVSQNPRHKITKRGQNVTFRCDPISEHNRLYWYRQTLGQGPEFLTYFQNEAQLEKSRLLSDRFSAERPKGSFSTLEIQRTEQGDSAMYLCASSLPAAYNSPLHFGNGTRLTVT.

In this sample, this clonotype turned up a few times. The chain has TRBV12-3 or TRBV12-4 and TRBJ2-7, with TRBD1 matching 7 bases. The V segment lost 7 bases and the J segment 6 bases; nucleotides outside the gene matches: 6. The CDR3 runs to 12 residues. For the CDR3, the DNA is TGTGCCAGCAAACGGACAGGCCCCGAGCAGTACTTC. It is translated as CASKRTGPEQYF.

The chain joins TRBV7-6 to TRBJ2-3; the D is unclear. The CDR3 has 13 amino acids. The germline V gene has CDR1 SGHVS and CDR2 FNYEAQ. Deletions cut 0 bases from V and 9 bases from J, with 10 bases between. CDR3 bases: TGTGCCAGCAGCTTAGCGTGGCTCGGGACGCAGTATTTT. Encoded protein: CASSLAWLGTQYF.

This clonotype was detected ten times or more. The chain combines TRBV7-2 with TRBJ1-2; possible D gene TRBD1, 5 bases. The CDR3 has 15 amino acids. From germline, CDR1 is SGHTA and CDR2 FQGNSA. Trimming removed 1 base from V and 2 bases from J, with 11 bases in between. CDR3 protein: CASSLEGMGNYGYTF. CDR3 DNA: TGTGCCAGCAGCTTAGAGGGGATGGGCAACTATGGCTACACCTTC.

The V call is TRBV7-9, the J call TRBJ1-1; tentatively, D is TRBD1 (5 bases). This CDR3 has 14 amino acids. V was clipped by 5 bases and J by 6 bases, with 16 bases between them. Per the germline V gene, CDR1 is SEHNR and CDR2 is FQNEAQ (reference sequence). CDR3 sequence: CASSPQGIGSEAFF. The CDR3 region has the DNA TGTGCCAGCAGCCCTCAGGGTATTGGCTCTGAAGCTTTCTTT. The full variable domain, rest sourced from reference TRBV7-9 and TRBJ1-1, is DTGVSQNPRHKITKRGQNVTFRCDPISEHNRLYWYRQTLGQGPEFLTYFQNEAQLEKSRLLSDRFSAERPKGSFSTLEIQRTEQGDSAMYLCASSPQGIGSEAFFGQGTRLTVV.

A few counts support this clonotype. This rearrangement joins TRBV27 to TRBJ1-4; TRBD1 aligns across 9 bases. CDR1 and CDR2 from the germline V gene are MNHEY and SMNVEV (reference sequence). J lost 0 bases, V lost 4 bases, and 6 bases had no gene match. The CDR3 contains 17 residues. In nucleotides, the CDR3 is TGTGCCAGCAGTTCCATAACAGGGGGCCCAACTAATGAAAAACTGTTTTTT. Its translation is CASSSITGGPTNEKLFF.

This clonotype was detected only a few times. The chain uses TRBV5-4 and TRBJ2-5; D tentatively reads TRBD1 or TRBD2 (6 bases each). V was cut by 4 bases and J by 5 bases, with 12 bases left in between. This CDR3 spans 13 amino acids. CDR1 and CDR2 (germline): SGHNT, YYREEE (reference sequence). Here the CDR3 DNA reads TGTGCCAGCAGCCCCGGGGGCTCGGAGACCCAGTACTTC. This gives the protein CASSPGGSETQYF.

This clonotype was counted ten times or more. V is TRBV7-9 and J is TRBJ2-5, with 7 bases lining up with TRBD1. V lost 1 base to trimming and J lost 0 bases; unmatched junction nucleotides: 11. This CDR3 comprises 18 residues. Germline V gene sequence: CDR1 SEHNR, CDR2 FQNEAQ (reference sequence). The CDR3 reads CASSLGDRGFSYQETQYF. The CDR3 nucleotides are TGTGCCAGCAGCTTAGGGGACAGAGGATTTAGTTACCAAGAGACCCAGTACTTC.

The chain carries TRBV4-1 and TRBJ1-2; 12 positions agree with TRBD1. The ends lost 3 bases at V and 2 bases at J; junction bases unmatched: 4. CDR3 length: 16 amino acids. CDR1 is MGHRA and CDR2 is YSYEKL in the germline V gene. The CDR3 DNA is TGCGCCAGCAGCCAGTCCGGGACAGGGGGCAACTATGGCTACACCTTC. Translated, it gives CASSQSGTGGNYGYTF.

This clonotype was found many times. One end of the junction does not line up with germline, which may come from a read error. V usage is TRBV4-1 and J usage is TRBJ2-1, with D perhaps TRBD2 (6 bases). The CDR3 consists of 13 residues. The V gene's germline CDR1 is MGHRA and CDR2 YSYEKL. CDR3 sequence: CASSQVGGNEQFF. CDR3 sequence (DNA): TGTGCCAGTTCACAGGTGGGGGGAAATGAGCAGTTCTTC.

The chain carries TRBV5-1 and TRBJ2-3, with 9 bases that match TRBD1. J gave up 6 bases and V 4 bases, and 9 bases lay outside the gene matches. The CDR3 has 15 residues. The germline gives CDR1 SGHRS, CDR2 YFSETQ. The CDR3, as DNA: TGCGCCAGCAGCGTACCGGGACAGGGACATGATACGCAGTATTTT. Translating it yields CASSVPGQGHDTQYF.

This clonotype was seen only a few times. The chain recombines TRBV5-5 with TRBJ1-2; D remains unclear. The CDR3 length is 15 residues. Germline V CDR1 and CDR2: SGHKS, YYEKEE (reference sequence). V dropped 0 bases and J dropped 0 bases, with 9 bases sitting between them. The CDR3 region is CASSLESYANYGYTF. For the CDR3, the DNA is TGTGCCAGCAGCTTGGAGAGCTACGCTAACTATGGCTACACCTTC.

This chain joins TRBV6-2 or TRBV6-3 and TRBJ2-7; 10 nucleotides agree with TRBD1. The CDR3 sequence is 14 residues long. The ends lost 5 bases at V and 6 bases at J; junction bases unmatched: 7. Germline assignment: CDR1 MNHEY and CDR2 SVGEGT. The CDR3, as DNA: TGTGCCAGCAGTACCGGGACAGGGGTTCCCGAGCAGTACGTC. This translates into CASSTGTGVPEQYV.

This clonotype was detected only once. This chain uses TRBV4-2 with TRBJ1-2, with a weak D call TRBD1 (6 bases). Germline CDR1 and CDR2: LGHNA and YNFKEQ. The CDR3 spans 14 residues. V lost 0 bases and J 5 bases, leaving 10 bases between the germline ends. The CDR3, as DNA: TGTGCCAGCAGCCAAGAACAGGGTCCTTATGGCTACACCTTC. It translates to CASSQEQGPYGYTF.

The V and J genes are TRBV7-8 and TRBJ1-2; D ambiguous. Trimming pared 1 base from V and 4 bases from J, leaving 13 bases between. The germline gives CDR1 SGHVS, CDR2 FQNEAQ. The CDR3 spans 15 residues. CDR3 nucleotides: TGTGCCAGCAGCTTAGTCCCCAGCCCACCCTATGGCTACACCTTC. Protein sequence: CASSLVPSPPYGYTF.

The gene calls are TRBV9 and TRBJ1-2; TRBD1 matches at 9 bases. V dropped 7 bases and J dropped 12; count of bases not matched to a gene: 4. This CDR3 has 10 amino acids. In germline, CDR1 is SGDLS, CDR2 YYNGEE. The CDR3 region has the DNA TGTGCCAGCGGGACAGGGTCGCACACCTTC. The encoded protein is CASGTGSHTF. Complete variable domain (other parts from reference TRBV9 and TRBJ1-2): DSGVTQTPKHLITATGQRVTLRCSPRSGDLSVYWYQQSLDQGLQFLIQYYNGEERAKGNILERFSAQQFPDLHSELNLSSLELGDSALYFCASGTGSHTFGSGTRLTVV.

The chain recombines TRBV6-8 with TRBJ1-1; no definite D call. The CDR3 spans 15 residues. V shed 5 bases and J shed 0 bases, with 13 bases lying between them. Per the germline V gene, CDR1 is MNHGY and CDR2 is SAAAGT. The CDR3 loop is CASSPSGGMNTEAFF. In DNA form, the CDR3 reads TGTGCCAGCAGTCCATCGGGCGGAATGAACACTGAAGCTTTCTTT.

Only a few counts were recorded for this clonotype. V usage is TRBV28 and J usage is TRBJ2-5; D is ambiguous. The V end lost 2 bases, the J end lost 4 bases, and 14 bases lay between the germline ends. Germline lookup yields CDR1 MDHEN and CDR2 SYDVKM. The CDR3 length is 15 residues. This CDR3 reads CASSLLRTSAETQYF. The CDR3 DNA sequence: TGTGCCAGCAGTTTACTGCGGACCTCCGCAGAGACCCAGTACTTC.

The V gene is TRBV5-8, the J gene TRBJ2-3, with 7 bases that match TRBD1. V lost 4 bases and J lost 4; bases outside the gene matches: 12. Germline values: CDR1 SGHTS, CDR2 YDEGEE. The CDR3 runs to 16 residues. CDR3 in DNA: TGTGCCAGCAGCAGGGGAACCGGGACAGCATCAGATACGCAGTATTTT. Translating it yields CASSRGTGTASDTQYF.

The chain combines TRBV7-3 with TRBJ1-6, with D tentatively TRBD1 (5 bases). The CDR3 extends over 18 amino acids. Germline CDR1 SGHTA, CDR2 FQGTGA. The V gene lost 2 bases and the J gene lost 10 bases, with 24 bases spanning the gap. The CDR3 DNA is TGTGCCAGCAGCTTAGCAGGGACCGGACGGTGGGCCAGCTCACCCCTCCACTTT. Protein product: CASSLAGTGRWASSPLHF.

DNA for the CDR3: TGTGCCAGCAGCTTAGGGCACAGGGGCACAGATACGCAGTATTTT. Translating it yields CASSLGHRGTDTQYF. The chain carries TRBV7-2 and TRBJ2-3; D perhaps matches TRBD1 (6 bases). The CDR3 spans 15 residues. Deletions cut 1 base from V and 1 base from J, with 9 bases between. Germline V gene lookup returns CDR1 SGHTA and CDR2 FQGNSA.

In its sample, this clonotype was seen a few times. The chain links TRBV12-5 to TRBJ1-2; D uncertain. This CDR3 has 13 residues. V lost 7 bases and J 4 bases, leaving 13 bases between the germline ends. Germline V CDR1 and CDR2: LGHNT, FRNRAP. The CDR3 loop is CASALDLFYGYTF. The CDR3 DNA is TGTGCTAGTGCCCTCGACCTATTCTATGGCTACACCTTC.

In this sample, this clonotype turned up a few times. This CDR3 is CASRLPRGELGYTF. The CDR3, as DNA: TGTGCCAGCAGATTACCCAGGGGAGAGTTGGGCTACACCTTC. The chain is built from TRBV28 and TRBJ1-2, with D tentatively TRBD1 (6 bases). Germline loops: CDR1 MDHEN, CDR2 SYDVKM. The CDR3 extends over 14 amino acids. V was clipped by 6 bases and J by 8 bases, with 19 bases between them.